The 4 T cell receptor beta chains in this list originate from one sample, sequenced in a study of T-cell reconstitution after alpha-beta-depleted transplantation in children. Construction of the TCRbeta library involved unique molecular identifiers. Via MiXCR, TCRdb re-called the PCR reads, giving one row per CDR3 protein. The data contain about 98,000 distinct CDR3 sequences, less than 25% of them singletons. The sequencing here drew on PBMCs, taken before TCRalphabeta/CD19-depleted stem cell transplant. All receptors derive from a boy aged 2 to 10 with acute lymphoblastic leukemia, due to receive a stem cell transplant.

The genes are TRBV5-4 and TRBJ2-5; 8 nucleotides agree with TRBD2. The CDR3 runs to 15 residues. V lost 2 bases and J lost 6; bases outside the gene matches: 9. Germline values: CDR1 SGHNT, CDR2 YYREEE (reference sequence). The CDR3 loop reads CASSFRFGGAKTQYF. CDR3 nucleotide sequence: TGTGCCAGCAGCTTTCGTTTCGGGGGGGCTAAGACCCAGTACTTC.

The chain employs TRBV28 and TRBJ2-7; 14 nucleotides line up with TRBD2. CDR1 and CDR2 (germline): MDHEN, SYDVKM. With 3 bases clipped from V and 5 bases from J, the junction kept 0 bases outside the gene matches. The CDR3 totals 14 residues. The CDR3 nucleotides are TGTGCCAGCAGTTTGGGACTAGCGGGAGACGAGCAGTACTTC. It translates to CASSLGLAGDEQYF.

In its sample, this clonotype was seen many times. The V and J genes are TRBV20-1 and TRBJ2-7; TRBD2 aligns across 9 bases. Germline values: CDR1 DFQATT, CDR2 SNEGSKA (reference sequence). The CDR3 is made up of 15 amino acids. Germline trimming cut 0 bases from V and 3 bases from J; bases unmatched to any gene: 6. The CDR3 region has the DNA TGCAGTGCTAGAGATCCGGCTAGCGGGATCTACGAGCAGTACTTC. Its protein product is CSARDPASGIYEQYF.

This clonotype occurred many times. V and J are TRBV7-9 and TRBJ1-1; 7 bases line up with TRBD1. Germline lookup yields CDR1 SEHNR and CDR2 FQNEAQ (reference sequence). CDR3 length: 15 residues. V shed 0 bases and J 2 bases; nucleotides not matched to a gene: 3. The CDR3 is CASSLATGINTEAFF. DNA for the CDR3: TGTGCCAGCAGCTTAGCGACAGGGATTAACACTGAAGCTTTCTTT.